This entry lists 25 T cell receptor beta chains sequenced from one sample in a study of Ad26.COV2.S vaccination and SARS-CoV-2 variants (dated by TCRdb to 2020 to 2022). Library creation used the immunoSEQ multiplex PCR assay. TCRdb took over this immuneACCESS table, retaining in-frame rearrangements with V and J assigned. Such tables are incomplete; in checked studies, under half of the missing clones stem from an unresolved V gene, and the remainder is unexplained. Within this sample are 300,000 to 500,000 clones, with approximately 91% of them counted one time only. Clones ranked in the top ten supply 3% to 4.5% of the sample. Per the publication, the treatment or condition label means: roughly 18 received Ad26.COV2.S at low or high dose, single or two shots; a few received placebo; per-sample allocation not given. For vaccine and placebo recipients, the sequenced repertoires came from samples collected on day 63 after the first injection.

Source: peripheral blood, taken in a trial of Ad26.COV2.S vaccine versus placebo. These receptors originate from a person between 18 and 65 years old who received the Ad26.COV2.S COVID-19 vaccine or a placebo.

V and J are TRBV5-1 and TRBJ1-2; TRBD1 matches 9 bases. V was clipped by 0 bases and J by 4 bases; unmatched bases: 7. Germline values: CDR1 SGHRS, CDR2 YFSETQ. This CDR3 has 16 amino acids. CDR3 region: CASSLGDRELSYGYTF. As DNA, the CDR3 is TGCGCCAGCAGCTTGGGGGACAGGGAGTTGTCCTATGGCTACACCTTC.

This rearrangement joins TRBV5-4 to TRBJ2-2, with D perhaps matching TRBD1 (6 bases). The CDR3 covers 14 residues. V was pared by 4 bases and J by 2 bases, with 9 bases between. Germline V gene lookup returns CDR1 SGHNT and CDR2 YYREEE (reference sequence). The CDR3 region has the DNA TGTGCCAGCAGCCAGGACAGCAACACCGGGGAGCTGTTTTTT. It encodes CASSQDSNTGELFF.

This chain links TRBV25-1 with TRBJ2-7; TRBD2 aligns across 8 bases. The V gene end was trimmed by 5 bases and the J gene end by 1 base; junction bases not matched to a gene: 4. This CDR3 spans 14 amino acids. Germline CDR1 MGHDK, CDR2 SYGVNS. The CDR3 loop is CASSLSGGSYEQYF. The CDR3 bases are TGTGCCAGCAGTCTAAGCGGGGGTTCCTACGAGCAGTACTTC.

The count of this clone is one. V is TRBV6-6 and J is TRBJ2-3; D gene uncertain. Germline V gene lookup returns CDR1 MNHNY and CDR2 SVGAGI (reference sequence). V gave up 6 bases and J gave up 8 bases, with 15 bases separating them. CDR3 length: 13 amino acids. CDR3 DNA: TGTGCCAGCAGCCTCTCACTCTCGGGTACGCAGTATTTT. Translating it yields CASSLSLSGTQYF.

This clone occurred once. V usage is TRBV10-3 and J usage is TRBJ2-5; 11 bases map to TRBD2. V shed 4 bases and J 5 bases; nucleotides not matched to a gene: 6. Germline V CDR1 and CDR2: ENHRY, SYGVKD. This CDR3 is built from 15 residues. CDR3 loop: CAISGSSGGAETQYF. The CDR3 nucleotides are TGTGCCATCAGTGGGAGTAGCGGGGGGGCCGAGACCCAGTACTTC.

This chain uses TRBV5-5 with TRBJ1-5; D is uncertain. CDR3 length: 16 amino acids. CDR1 SGHKS and CDR2 YYEKEE come from the germline V gene (reference sequence). The V end lost 1 base, the J end lost 3 bases, and 14 bases lay between the germline ends. CDR3 nucleotides: TGTGCCAGCAGCTTGACTTTGGCCAGGACCAATCAGCCCCAGCATTTT. Translated, it gives CASSLTLARTNQPQHF.

This rearrangement joins TRBV4-2 to TRBJ2-1; 9 bases line up with TRBD1. The ends lost 5 bases at V and 8 bases at J; junction bases unmatched: 7. In germline, CDR1 is LGHNA, CDR2 YNFKEQ. The CDR3 is 14 amino acids. CDR3 nucleotide sequence: TGTGCCAGCAGCTCTGGACAGGGGTACGATGAGCAGTTCTTC. Amino acids: CASSSGQGYDEQFF.

The CDR3 DNA reads as TGTGCCAGCAGTGTACAGGGGGCAGACACCGGGGAGCTGTTTTTT. As protein: CASSVQGADTGELFF. The chain combines TRBV2 with TRBJ2-2; 9 bases are a match to TRBD1. The germline V gene encodes CDR1 SNHLY and CDR2 FYNNEI. This CDR3 region has 15 residues. After removal of 4 bases from V and 3 bases from J, the junction contained 3 bases not matched to a gene.

The chain carries TRBV4-1 and TRBJ2-7; 7 nucleotides align to TRBD1. The CDR3 totals 14 residues. CDR1 is MGHRA, CDR2 YSYEKL, per germline. With V trimmed by 2 bases and J by 2 bases, 3 bases remained unmatched. CDR3 residues: CASSQTDRAYEQYF. The CDR3, as DNA: TGCGCCAGCAGCCAAACCGACAGGGCCTACGAGCAGTACTTC.

DNA of the CDR3: TGTGCCAGCAGTGAAGCAGGAGGGGGTTTAACTGGAAACACCATATATTTT. Translating it yields CASSEAGGGLTGNTIYF. This chain links TRBV6-1 with TRBJ1-3, with TRBD1 as a possible D gene (6 bases). CDR1 MNHNS and CDR2 SASEGT come from the germline V gene. V lost 0 bases and J 2 bases, leaving 14 bases between the germline ends. The CDR3 has 17 amino acids.

This chain uses TRBV7-9 with TRBJ1-1; 7 bases match TRBD1. This CDR3 spans 15 amino acids. V trimming: 5 bases; J trimming: 9 bases; junction bases outside the gene matches: 15. The germline CDR1 and CDR2 sequences are SEHNR and FQNEAQ (reference sequence). CDR3 sequence reads: CASSPSRQGSEKAFF. The CDR3 region has the DNA TGTGCCAGCAGCCCTTCGCGACAGGGTTCGGAGAAAGCTTTCTTT.

The rearrangement links TRBV30 to TRBJ1-1; 8 bases are shared with TRBD1. Trimming cost V 3 bases and J 0 bases; bases outside gene matches: 0. Germline loops: CDR1 GTSNPN, CDR2 SVGIG (reference sequence). The CDR3 covers 13 residues. CDR3 DNA: TGTGCCTGGAGGGGACAGGTGAACACTGAAGCTTTCTTT. Protein sequence: CAWRGQVNTEAFF. Drawing the rest from reference TRBV30 and TRBJ1-1, the complete variable domain is SQTIHQWPATLVQPVGSPLSLECTVEGTSNPNLYWYRQAAGRGLQLLFYSVGIGQISSEVPQNLSASRPQDRQFILSSKKLLLSDSGFYLCAWRGQVNTEAFFGQGTRLTVV.

The chain recombines TRBV5-1 with TRBJ2-3; D might be TRBD1 or TRBD2, each matching 5 bases. Trimming took 2 bases from V and 3 from J, leaving 13 bases between them. Per germline, CDR1 SGHRS and CDR2 YFSETQ. This CDR3 spans 15 amino acids. CDR3 residues: CASSLNGDRTDTQYF. The CDR3 nucleotides read TGCGCCAGCAGCTTAAACGGGGACCGAACAGATACGCAGTATTTT.

This chain connects TRBV4-1 to TRBJ1-6; D gene uncertain. Germline CDR1 reads MGHRA; CDR2 reads YSYEKL. V was cut by 1 base and J by 3 bases, with 10 bases left in between. This CDR3 contains 16 residues. This CDR3 is CASSQVGSSYNSPLHF. Written as DNA, the CDR3 is TGCGCCAGCAGCCAAGTAGGCTCCAGCTATAATTCACCCCTCCACTTT.

This clone appeared once. V gene TRBV3-1 (or the pseudogene TRBV3-2) combines with J gene TRBJ2-1, with 10 bases lining up with TRBD1. The V gene's germline CDR1 is LGHDT and CDR2 YNNKEL (reference sequence). The CDR3 length is 16 residues. The V gene end was trimmed by 4 bases and the J gene end by 4 bases; junction bases not matched to a gene: 7. CDR3 sequence reads: CASSLVTGQGYNEQFF. The CDR3 nucleotides are TGTGCCAGCAGCCTTGTAACGGGACAGGGGTACAATGAGCAGTTCTTC.

The chain is built from TRBV6-1 and TRBJ2-2; weak D call: TRBD1 (5 bases). CDR1 is MNHNS and CDR2 is SASEGT in the germline V gene. V dropped 1 base and J dropped 5 bases, with 17 bases sitting between them. This CDR3 region has 17 residues. The CDR3, as DNA: TGTGCCAGCAGTGAAGATAAATGGGGCGCAGAAACCGGGGAGCTGTTTTTT. This encodes CASSEDKWGAETGELFF.

The rearrangement joins TRBV6-1 to TRBJ1-4; D is unresolved. Looked up from germline, CDR1 is MNHNS and CDR2 is SASEGT. This CDR3 is built from 15 residues. V lost 2 bases and J 1 base, leaving 8 bases between the germline ends. For the CDR3, the DNA is TGTGCCAGCAGTGAAACGTGGGAAACTAATGAAAAACTGTTTTTT. Amino acid sequence: CASSETWETNEKLFF.

The chain joins TRBV7-6 to TRBJ2-3, with D possibly being TRBD2 (6 bases). In germline, CDR1 is SGHVS, CDR2 FNYEAQ. CDR3 length equals 14 residues. Trimming took off 1 base at V and 5 bases at J, with 10 bases between the two ends. CDR3 region: CASSLGPEGDTQYF. The CDR3, as DNA: TGTGCCAGCAGCTTAGGCCCGGAGGGAGATACGCAGTATTTT.

As regards this clone: At one boundary the junction diverges from the germline segment, which might be a read error. The rearrangement joins TRBV19 to TRBJ2-7, with unresolved D. In germline, CDR1 is LNHDA, CDR2 SQIVND (reference sequence). The CDR3 spans 13 residues. In DNA form, the CDR3 reads TGTGCCAGTAGTATAGGCAGCTCCTACAAGCAGTACTTC. It codes for CASSIGSSYKQYF.

At least ten counts were recorded for this clone. This sequence joins TRBV5-5 and TRBJ1-5, with D hard to call. The CDR3 spans 13 residues. V was pared by 2 bases and J by 7 bases, with 10 bases between. Germline CDR1 and CDR2: SGHKS and YYEKEE (reference sequence). In nucleotides, the CDR3 is TGTGCCAGCAGCTTCTCCTCGGGACAGCCCCAGCATTTT. This codes for CASSFSSGQPQHF.

CDR3 protein: CASSEAGMVAEAFF. Written as DNA, the CDR3 is TGTGCCAGCAGTGAAGCGGGAATGGTCGCTGAAGCTTTCTTT. The gene calls are TRBV6-1 and TRBJ1-1; no clear D gene. V gave up 0 bases and J gave up 6 bases, with 11 bases separating them. The CDR3 extends over 14 amino acids. Per germline, CDR1 MNHNS and CDR2 SASEGT.

The chain couples TRBV7-9 to TRBJ1-2; D is perhaps TRBD1 (5 bases). Germline V gives CDR1 SEHNR, CDR2 FQNEAQ (reference sequence). The CDR3 extends over 16 amino acids. Trimming shortened V by 7 bases and J by 8 bases, and 26 bases separated the two germline ends. The DNA of the CDR3 is TGTGCCAGCAACTCCCCTTTCAGGGATCCCCAACCCGGCTACACCTTC. Translated: CASNSPFRDPQPGYTF.

The chain is built from TRBV7-6 and TRBJ2-7; 10 nucleotides agree with TRBD1. The germline CDR1 and CDR2 sequences are SGHVS and FNYEAQ. The J segment lost 0 bases and the V segment lost 1 base, leaving 6 bases of the junction unmatched. CDR3 size: 17 residues. CDR3 nucleotides: TGTGCCAGCAGCTTAGGAGCCGGGACAGGGGCCTCCTACGAGCAGTACTTC. Amino acids: CASSLGAGTGASYEQYF. The variable domain in full, with the rest retrieved from reference TRBV7-6 and TRBJ2-7, is GAGVSQSPRYKVTKRGQDVALRCDPISGHVSLYWYRQALGQGPEFLTYFNYEAQQDKSGLPNDRFSAERPEGSISTLTIQRTEQRDSAMYRCASSLGAGTGASYEQYFGPGTRLTVT.

The rearrangement links TRBV6-5 to TRBJ2-7, with 8 bases lining up with TRBD1. Per germline, CDR1 MNHEY and CDR2 SVGAGI. V shed 6 bases, J shed 3 bases, and the junction held 7 bases outside the gene matches. This CDR3 has 14 residues. In DNA form, the CDR3 reads TGTGCCAGCAGAACCGGGACAGGCCTCTACGAGCAGTACTTC. Protein product: CASRTGTGLYEQYF.

This chain joins TRBV10-2 and TRBJ1-1; tentatively, D is TRBD1 (5 bases). The CDR3 contains 14 residues. Trimming left V 7 bases short and J 0 bases short, with 12 bases between. CDR1 and CDR2 from the germline V gene are WSHSY and SAAADI. The CDR3 nucleotides are TGCGCCAGCACGACATCGGGGGTGAACACTGAAGCTTTCTTT. This translates into CASTTSGVNTEAFF.